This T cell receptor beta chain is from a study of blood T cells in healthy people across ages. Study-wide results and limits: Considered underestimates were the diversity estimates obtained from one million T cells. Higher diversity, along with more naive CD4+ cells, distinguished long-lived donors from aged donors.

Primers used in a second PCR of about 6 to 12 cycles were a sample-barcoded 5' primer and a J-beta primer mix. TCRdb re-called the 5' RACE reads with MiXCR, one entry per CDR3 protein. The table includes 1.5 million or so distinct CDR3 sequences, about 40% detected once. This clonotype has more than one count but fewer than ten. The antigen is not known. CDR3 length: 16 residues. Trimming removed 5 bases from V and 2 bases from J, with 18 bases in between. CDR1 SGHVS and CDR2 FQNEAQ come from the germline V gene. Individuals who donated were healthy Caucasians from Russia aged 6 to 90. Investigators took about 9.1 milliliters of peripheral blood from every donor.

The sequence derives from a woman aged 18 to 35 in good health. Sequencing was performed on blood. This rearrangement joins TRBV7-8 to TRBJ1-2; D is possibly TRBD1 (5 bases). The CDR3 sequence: CASSAHPQGGNYGYTF. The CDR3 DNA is TGTGCCAGCAGCGCCCACCCCCAGGGCGGAAACTATGGCTACACCTTC.